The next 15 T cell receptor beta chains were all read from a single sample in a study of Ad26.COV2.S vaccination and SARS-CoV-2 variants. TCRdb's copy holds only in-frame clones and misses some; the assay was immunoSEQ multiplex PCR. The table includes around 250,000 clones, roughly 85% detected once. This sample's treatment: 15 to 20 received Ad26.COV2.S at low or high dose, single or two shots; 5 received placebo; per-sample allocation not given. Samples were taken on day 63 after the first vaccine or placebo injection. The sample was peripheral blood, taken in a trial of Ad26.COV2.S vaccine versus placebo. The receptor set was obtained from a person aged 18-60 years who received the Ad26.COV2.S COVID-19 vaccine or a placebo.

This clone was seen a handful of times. CDR3 bases: TGCAGCGTTGAAGAGTTTGACAGTAAGCGCCCTGAAGCTTTCTTT. The encoded protein is CSVEEFDSKRPEAFF. The rearrangement links TRBV29-1 to TRBJ1-1; weak D call: TRBD1 (5 bases). Germline CDR1 reads SQVTM; CDR2 reads ANQGSEA. V was pared by 0 bases and J by 6 bases, with 17 bases between. This CDR3 comprises 15 residues.

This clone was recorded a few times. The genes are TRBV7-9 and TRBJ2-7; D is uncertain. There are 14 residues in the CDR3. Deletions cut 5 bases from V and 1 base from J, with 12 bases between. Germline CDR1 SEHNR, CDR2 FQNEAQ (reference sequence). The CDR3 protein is CASSLWHESYEQYF. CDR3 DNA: TGTGCCAGCAGCCTATGGCACGAATCCTACGAGCAGTACTTC.

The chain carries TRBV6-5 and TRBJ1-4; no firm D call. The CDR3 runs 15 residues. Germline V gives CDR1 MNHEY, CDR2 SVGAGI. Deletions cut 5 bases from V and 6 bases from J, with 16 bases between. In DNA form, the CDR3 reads TGTGCCAGCAGTACCACCACCGGCAGGCATGAAAAACTGTTTTTT. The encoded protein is CASSTTTGRHEKLFF.

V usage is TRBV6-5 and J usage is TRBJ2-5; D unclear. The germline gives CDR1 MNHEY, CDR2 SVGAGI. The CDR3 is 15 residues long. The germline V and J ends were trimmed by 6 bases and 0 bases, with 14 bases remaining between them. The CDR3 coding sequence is TGTGCCAGCAGACAGAGGCATGGGTACCAAGAGACCCAGTACTTC. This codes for CASRQRHGYQETQYF.

The CDR3 bases are TGTGCCAGCAGCGTAGCCAGCGGGCTTACCTACGAGCAGTACTTC. Protein: CASSVASGLTYEQYF. The chain links TRBV9 to TRBJ2-7; D possibly corresponds to TRBD2 (6 bases). The CDR3 is made up of 15 amino acids. Trimming shortened V by 0 bases and J by 2 bases, and 12 bases separated the two germline ends. Germline CDR1 is SGDLS and CDR2 is YYNGEE.

CDR3 region: CASSYNRGETQYF. The CDR3 bases are TGTGCCAGCAGCTACAACAGGGGAGAGACCCAGTACTTC. This chain uses TRBV12-3 or TRBV12-4 with TRBJ2-5, with 7 bases fitting TRBD1. V trimming: 6 bases; J trimming: 4 bases; junction bases outside the gene matches: 5. The CDR3 is made up of 13 amino acids.

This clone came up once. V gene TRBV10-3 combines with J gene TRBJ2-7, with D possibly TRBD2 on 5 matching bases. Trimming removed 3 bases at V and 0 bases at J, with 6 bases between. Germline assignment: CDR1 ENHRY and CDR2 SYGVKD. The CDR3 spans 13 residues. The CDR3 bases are TGTGCCATCAGTGACCGGGACTCCTACGAGCAGTACGTC. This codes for CAISDRDSYEQYV.

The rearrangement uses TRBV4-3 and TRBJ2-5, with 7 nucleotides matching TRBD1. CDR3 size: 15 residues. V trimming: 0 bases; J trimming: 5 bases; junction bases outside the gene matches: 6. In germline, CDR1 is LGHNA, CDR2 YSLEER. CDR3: CASSQDGQGVETQYF. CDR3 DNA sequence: TGCGCCAGCAGCCAAGATGGCCAGGGGGTTGAGACCCAGTACTTC.

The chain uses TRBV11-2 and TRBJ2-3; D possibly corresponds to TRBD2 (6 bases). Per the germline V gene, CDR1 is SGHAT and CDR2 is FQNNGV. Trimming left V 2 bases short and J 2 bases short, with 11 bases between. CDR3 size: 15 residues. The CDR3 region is CASSLLGGYTDTQYF. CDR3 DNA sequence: TGTGCCAGCAGCTTACTGGGGGGTTACACAGATACGCAGTATTTT.

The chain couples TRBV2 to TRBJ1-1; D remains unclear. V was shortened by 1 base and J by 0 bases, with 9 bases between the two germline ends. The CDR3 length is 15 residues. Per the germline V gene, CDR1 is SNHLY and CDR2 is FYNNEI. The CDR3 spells CASSEELVLNTEAFF. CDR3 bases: TGTGCCAGCAGTGAAGAGTTGGTGTTGAACACTGAAGCTTTCTTT. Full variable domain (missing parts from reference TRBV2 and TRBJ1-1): EPEVTQTPSHQVTQMGQEVILRCVPISNHLYFYWYRQILGQKVEFLVSFYNNEISEKSEIFDDQFSVERPDGSNFTLKIRSTKLEDSAMYFCASSEELVLNTEAFFGQGTRLTVV.

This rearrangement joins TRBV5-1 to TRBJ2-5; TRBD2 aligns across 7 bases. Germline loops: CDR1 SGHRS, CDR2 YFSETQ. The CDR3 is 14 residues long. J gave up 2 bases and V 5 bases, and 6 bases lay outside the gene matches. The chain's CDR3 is CASSQGLFQETQYF. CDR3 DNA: TGCGCCAGCAGTCAGGGACTATTTCAAGAGACCCAGTACTTC.

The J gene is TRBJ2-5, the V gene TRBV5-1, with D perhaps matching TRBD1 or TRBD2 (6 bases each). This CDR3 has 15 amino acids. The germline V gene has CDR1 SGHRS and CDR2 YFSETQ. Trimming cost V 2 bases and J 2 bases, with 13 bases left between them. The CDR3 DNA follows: TGCGCCAGCAGCTTCGGAGGGGGGCTACAAGAGACCCAGTACTTC. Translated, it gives CASSFGGGLQETQYF.

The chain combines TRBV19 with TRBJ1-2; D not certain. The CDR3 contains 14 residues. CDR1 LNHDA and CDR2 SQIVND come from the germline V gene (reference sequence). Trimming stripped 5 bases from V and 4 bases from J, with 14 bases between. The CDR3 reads CASSPQAGLYGYTF. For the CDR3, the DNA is TGTGCCAGTAGTCCCCAGGCAGGACTCTATGGCTACACCTTC.

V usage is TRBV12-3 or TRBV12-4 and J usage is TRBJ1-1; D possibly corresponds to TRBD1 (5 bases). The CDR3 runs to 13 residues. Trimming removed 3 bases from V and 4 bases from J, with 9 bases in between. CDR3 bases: TGTGCCAGCAGTTTCCAGGGAAGCACTGAAGCTTTCTTT. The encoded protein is CASSFQGSTEAFF.

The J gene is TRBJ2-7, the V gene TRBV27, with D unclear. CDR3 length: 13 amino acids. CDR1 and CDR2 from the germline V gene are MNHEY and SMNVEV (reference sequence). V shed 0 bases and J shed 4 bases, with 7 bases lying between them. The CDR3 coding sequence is TGTGCCAGCAGTTTATCGAACCGATACGAGCAGTACTTC. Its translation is CASSLSNRYEQYF.